This T cell receptor (beta chain) was recorded in a study of vaccination effects on CD4 cells after COVID-19. This clone has only a few counts. The antigen is not known. Viral peptide pool expansion of antigen-specific CD4+ T cells preceded sequencing in the ViraFEST assay. With approximately ten days of culture completed, CD4+ T cells were isolated. Nucleocapsid antibodies stayed negative before and after vaccination, showing no earlier SARS-CoV-2 infection. Cultures had half their medium replaced with IL-2 medium on days 3 and 7. Study observations and caveats: Clonal contraction was marked in infection- and vaccine-induced clones late after vaccination. Only 1 of 255 vaccine-induced clones from healthy vaccinees cross-reacted with common cold coronaviruses.

Clones were sequenced by immunoSEQ multiplex PCR, and TCRdb holds only the in-frame ones, with some missing. The data show 30,000 to 35,000 clones, less than 80% seen once. The sequencing here drew on CD4+ T cells from PBMCs cultured with HCoV-OC43 spike peptides, taken before COVID-19 vaccination. Subset: HCoV-OC43 spike overlapping peptide pool stimulation. The sequence was collected from a human donor who received a COVID-19 vaccine.

The DNA for the CDR3 is TGTGCCAGTAGCCGGGACAGAGATTATAGCAATCAGCCCCAGCATTTT. Its translation: CASSRDRDYSNQPQHF. The chain employs TRBV19 and TRBJ1-5; 7 positions agree with TRBD1. V was pared by 6 bases and J by 0 bases, with 8 bases of the junction left unmatched. Germline assignment: CDR1 LNHDA and CDR2 SQIVND (reference sequence). CDR3 size: 16 residues.